The 27 T cell receptor beta chains given below trace back to one sample, sequenced in a study of naive and memory T cell subsets. The beta constant-region primer was an equimolar mix of two oligonucleotides covering TRBC1 and TRBC2. MiXCR, applied by TCRdb to the UMI-ligation and nested PCR reads, yields one record per CDR3 protein. Of around 160,000 distinct CDR3 sequences listed, about 17% were seen once; the top ten hold around 0.14%. Sequenced: naive CD4+ T cells from blood. The receptors here all came from a human donor in good health.

This clonotype occurred a few times. J is TRBJ2-1 and V is TRBV28; D is perhaps TRBD2 (5 bases). Trimming took off 9 bases at V and 8 bases at J, with 14 bases between the two ends. The CDR3 is 12 residues long. Germline CDR1 and CDR2: MDHEN and SYDVKM. The CDR3 sequence is CASTGSYDEQFF. The CDR3 bases are TGTGCCAGTACGGGGTCTTACGATGAGCAGTTCTTC.

The chain uses TRBV7-2 and TRBJ2-5; no definite D call. Trimming took off 5 bases at V and 7 bases at J, with 11 bases between the two ends. Germline CDR1 SGHTA, CDR2 FQGNSA. The CDR3 covers 12 residues. The CDR3 region has the DNA TGTGCCAGCAGCCGATATGTTGGGACCCAGTACTTC. Translation: CASSRYVGTQYF. The full variable domain, its missing parts supplied by reference TRBV7-2 and TRBJ2-5, is GAGVSQSPSNKVTEKGKDVELRCDPISGHTALYWYRQSLGQGLEFLIYFQGNSAPDKSGLPSDRFSAERTGGSVSTLTIQRTQQEDSAVYLCASSRYVGTQYFGPGTRLLVL.

This clonotype appeared a few times. V usage is TRBV7-7 and J usage is TRBJ2-1; TRBD2 matches 9 bases. From germline, CDR1 is SSHAT and CDR2 FNYEAQ (reference sequence). CDR3 length: 13 amino acids. The V segment lost 5 bases and the J segment 8 bases; nucleotides outside the gene matches: 4. The CDR3 DNA sequence: TGTGCCAGCAGCCGCGGGACTAGCTATGAGCAGTTCTTC. Its protein is CASSRGTSYEQFF.

The rearrangement links TRBV20-1 to TRBJ1-4, with 9 bases identical to TRBD1. The J segment lost 5 bases and the V segment lost 2 bases, leaving 6 bases of the junction unmatched. The CDR3 extends over 15 amino acids. The germline gives CDR1 DFQATT, CDR2 SNEGSKA (reference sequence). The CDR3 sequence: CSARPGQGRNEKLFF. CDR3 DNA sequence: TGCAGTGCTAGACCAGGACAGGGGAGAAATGAAAAACTGTTTTTT.

This clonotype was counted only a few times. The chain combines TRBV5-1 with TRBJ2-7, with TRBD2 identical over 7 bases. CDR3 length equals 15 residues. With V trimmed by 1 base and J by 2 bases, 6 bases remained unmatched. CDR1 is SGHRS, CDR2 YFSETQ, per germline. The CDR3 region has the DNA TGCGCCAGCAGCTTGAAGCGGGGCGGTCCCTACGAGCAGTACTTC. Residues: CASSLKRGGPYEQYF.

This clonotype was seen a few times. This rearrangement joins TRBV12-3 or TRBV12-4 to TRBJ2-1, with a tentative D call TRBD2 (6 bases). The V gene lost 1 base and the J gene lost 0 bases, with 10 bases spanning the gap. CDR3 length: 16 residues. The CDR3 sequence is CASSLVLATSYNEQFF. CDR3 sequence (DNA): TGTGCCAGCAGTTTAGTCCTAGCGACCTCCTACAATGAGCAGTTCTTC.

This clonotype came up many times. The J gene is TRBJ2-3, the V gene TRBV7-2, with no clear D. The V end lost 2 bases, the J end lost 3 bases, and 0 bases lay between the germline ends. The CDR3 is made up of 11 amino acids. Germline CDR1 and CDR2: SGHTA and FQGNSA. CDR3 in amino acids: CASSLTDTQYF. CDR3 bases: TGTGCCAGCAGCTTAACAGATACGCAGTATTTT.

This clonotype was observed a few times. The J gene is TRBJ2-3, the V gene TRBV2; no definite D call. This CDR3 is built from 13 residues. Germline CDR1 and CDR2: SNHLY and FYNNEI. Deletions cut 6 bases from V and 0 bases from J, with 7 bases between. The CDR3: CASRMISTDTQYF. In nucleotides, the CDR3 is TGTGCCAGCAGGATGATTAGCACAGATACGCAGTATTTT.

This rearrangement joins TRBV27 to TRBJ2-1, with a weak D call TRBD2 (6 bases). Germline lookup yields CDR1 MNHEY and CDR2 SMNVEV (reference sequence). The length of the CDR3 is 13 residues. The ends were cut back, 4 bases at V and 2 bases at J, with 6 bases in the middle. The CDR3 region is CASSWTTYNEQFF. The CDR3 DNA reads as TGTGCCAGCAGTTGGACTACCTACAATGAGCAGTTCTTC.

This clonotype appeared many times. This chain connects TRBV28 to TRBJ1-4; no definite D call. The CDR3 extends over 15 amino acids. Per germline, CDR1 MDHEN and CDR2 SYDVKM. Trimming pared 5 bases from V and 5 bases from J, leaving 15 bases between. The CDR3 DNA is TGTGCCAGCAGTACCCCCCCGGTGAGGAATGAAAAACTGTTTTTT. Translating gives CASSTPPVRNEKLFF. The complete variable domain, with remaining parts taken from reference TRBV28 and TRBJ1-4, reads DVKVTQSSRYLVKRTGEKVFLECVQDMDHENMFWYRQDPGLGLRLIYFSYDVKMKEKGDIPEGYSVSREKKERFSLILESASTNQTSMYLCASSTPPVRNEKLFFGSGTQLSVL.

The rearrangement uses TRBV5-5 and TRBJ2-3; D possibly uses TRBD1 or TRBD2 (5 bases each). The germline V gene encodes CDR1 SGHKS and CDR2 YYEKEE (reference sequence). CDR3 size: 17 residues. Trimming took 1 base from V and 0 from J, leaving 15 bases between them. CDR3 in DNA: TGTGCCAGCAGCTTGTCAGACGGGACGCCTAGCACAGATACGCAGTATTTT. Encoded protein: CASSLSDGTPSTDTQYF. Looking up the rest from reference TRBV5-5 and TRBJ2-3 gives the full variable domain: DAGVTQSPTHLIKTRGQQVTLRCSPISGHKSVSWYQQVLGQGPQFIFQYYEKEERGRGNFPDRFSARQFPNYSSELNVNALLLGDSALYLCASSLSDGTPSTDTQYFGPGTRLTVL.

Only a few counts were recorded for this clonotype. The chain carries TRBV9 and TRBJ1-3, with D possibly being TRBD1 (5 bases). The length of the CDR3 is 15 residues. In germline, CDR1 is SGDLS, CDR2 YYNGEE. V was pared by 6 bases and J by 0 bases, with 13 bases between. The CDR3 loop is CASNPRGFSGNTIYF. CDR3 nucleotide sequence: TGTGCCAGCAACCCGAGGGGTTTCTCTGGAAACACCATATATTTT. The full variable domain, with the rest looked up from reference TRBV9 and TRBJ1-3, is DSGVTQTPKHLITATGQRVTLRCSPRSGDLSVYWYQQSLDQGLQFLIQYYNGEERAKGNILERFSAQQFPDLHSELNLSSLELGDSALYFCASNPRGFSGNTIYFGEGSWLTVV.

This clonotype has more than one count but fewer than ten. The chain carries TRBV6-2 or TRBV6-3 and TRBJ1-5; 11 nucleotides agree with TRBD1. The CDR3 length is 15 residues. The J segment lost 7 bases and the V segment lost 5 bases, leaving 7 bases of the junction unmatched. CDR1 MNHEY and CDR2 SVGEGT come from the germline V gene. The CDR3 DNA follows: TGTGCCAGCAGTAAGGACAGGGGGCGAGGGCAGCCCCAGCATTTT. Translating gives CASSKDRGRGQPQHF.

This clonotype was found a few times. CDR3 loop: CSVGPPSGSLNEQFF. CDR3 DNA sequence: TGCAGCGTGGGGCCTCCGAGCGGGAGTCTCAATGAGCAGTTCTTC. The genes are TRBV29-1 and TRBJ2-1; 8 nucleotides align to TRBD2. V lost 6 bases, J lost 6 bases, and 13 bases stayed unmatched. Looked up from germline, CDR1 is SQVTM and CDR2 is ANQGSEA. This CDR3 is built from 15 residues.

This clonotype turned up a few times. The chain couples TRBV7-9 to TRBJ2-3; D remains ambiguous. The CDR3 is 14 amino acids. Germline CDR1 and CDR2: SEHNR and FQNEAQ (reference sequence). Trimming pared 2 bases from V and 0 bases from J, leaving 6 bases between. Here the CDR3 DNA reads TGTGCCAGCAGCTTACACCTTAGCACAGATACGCAGTATTTT. It codes for CASSLHLSTDTQYF.

The chain joins TRBV25-1 to TRBJ2-7; D is unresolved. This CDR3 region has 13 residues. With 6 bases removed from V and 3 bases from J, the gap between germline ends came to 12 bases. Germline CDR1 reads MGHDK; CDR2 reads SYGVNS. The CDR3 DNA reads as TGTGCCAGCAGCCGCCCAACCGACTACGAGCAGTACTTC. Encoded protein: CASSRPTDYEQYF.

The chain carries TRBV4-2 and TRBJ2-7; no firm D call. The CDR3 sequence is 14 residues long. The V end was cut by 1 base, the J end by 1 base, with 8 bases between. Germline CDR1 reads LGHNA; CDR2 reads YNFKEQ. The CDR3 protein is CASSQGILSYEQYF. In DNA, the CDR3 is TGTGCCAGCAGCCAAGGGATATTGTCCTACGAGCAGTACTTC.

The rearrangement links TRBV30 to TRBJ2-7, with D possibly TRBD2 on 6 matching bases. The germline gives CDR1 GTSNPN, CDR2 SVGIG (reference sequence). This CDR3 spans 12 amino acids. V lost 4 bases to trimming and J lost 7 bases, with 14 bases between them. The DNA of the CDR3 is TGTGCCTGGAAACTAGCCGTGACTGAGCAGTACTTC. It is translated as CAWKLAVTEQYF.

This clonotype has a handful of counts. The rearrangement links TRBV5-1 to TRBJ2-1; D gene uncertain. Germline V CDR1 and CDR2: SGHRS, YFSETQ. With 0 bases removed from V and 8 bases from J, the gap between germline ends came to 6 bases. CDR3 length: 12 amino acids. CDR3 sequence (DNA): TGCGCCAGCAGCTTGGAGGGCGATGAGCAGTTCTTC. Translating it yields CASSLEGDEQFF.

This chain connects TRBV4-1 to TRBJ2-7; 9 bases align to TRBD2. This CDR3 contains 15 residues. V trimming: 2 bases; J trimming: 5 bases; junction bases outside the gene matches: 7. CDR1 is MGHRA and CDR2 is YSYEKL in the germline V gene. The CDR3 reads CASSQSSGSFHEQYF. CDR3 in DNA: TGCGCCAGCAGCCAAAGTAGCGGGAGCTTCCACGAGCAGTACTTC.

This clonotype has just a few counts. The V call is TRBV4-1, the J call TRBJ2-7; D is perhaps TRBD1 or TRBD2 (6 bases each). Trimming stripped 6 bases from V and 0 bases from J, with 18 bases between. Germline V gene data show CDR1 as MGHRA and CDR2 as YSYEKL. There are 16 residues in the CDR3. This chain's CDR3 is CASRKYAGQSSYEQYF. The CDR3 DNA reads as TGCGCCAGCAGAAAGTACGCGGGACAAAGCTCCTACGAGCAGTACTTC.

This clonotype was counted between two and nine times. The CDR3 loop is CASSPQREIAYEQYF. The CDR3 DNA reads TGTGCCAGCAGCCCCCAGCGGGAAATTGCCTACGAGCAGTACTTC. This chain links TRBV7-2 with TRBJ2-7, with 7 bases fitting TRBD2. Germline V gene sequence: CDR1 SGHTA, CDR2 FQGNSA. CDR3 length: 15 residues. The V and J ends lost 5 bases and 2 bases, in that order; junction bases with no gene match: 9.

This clonotype was seen ten or more times. This chain connects TRBV12-2 to TRBJ2-2. TRBV12-2 is a listed pseudogene. The CDR3 is 16 residues long. CDR3 region: CASRLAPSGIAGELFF. The DNA for the CDR3 is TGTGCAAGTCGCTTAGCGCCTAGCGGGATTGCCGGGGAGCTGTTTTTT.

This clonotype was found a few times. The V call is TRBV20-1, the J call TRBJ1-2; 7 bases are a match to TRBD1. V lost 2 bases to trimming and J lost 2 bases; unmatched junction nucleotides: 5. CDR3 size: 14 residues. Germline CDR1 is DFQATT and CDR2 is SNEGSKA (reference sequence). The CDR3 sequence: CSARRTGQNYGYTF. CDR3 nucleotide sequence: TGCAGTGCTAGAAGGACGGGACAGAACTATGGCTACACCTTC.

This clonotype was counted a few times. V is TRBV5-5 and J is TRBJ2-3; 12 positions match TRBD2. CDR3 size: 16 residues. V shed 2 bases and J 4 bases; nucleotides not matched to a gene: 5. Per the germline V gene, CDR1 is SGHKS and CDR2 is YYEKEE (reference sequence). The CDR3 sequence is CASSFSSGRAADTQYF. The DNA for the CDR3 is TGTGCCAGCAGCTTCTCTAGCGGGAGGGCGGCAGATACGCAGTATTTT.

The V and J genes are TRBV6-2 or TRBV6-3 and TRBJ2-3; D is ambiguous. CDR1 MNHEY and CDR2 SVGEGT come from the germline V gene. V gave up 6 bases and J gave up 2 bases, with 6 bases separating them. This CDR3 region has 12 residues. In nucleotides, the CDR3 is TGTGCCAGCAGGATGAACACAGATACGCAGTATTTT. This gives the protein CASRMNTDTQYF.

The chain couples TRBV6-5 to TRBJ1-1, with D unclear. This CDR3 has 13 amino acids. The V and J ends lost 7 bases and 8 bases respectively, with 17 bases between them. Looked up from germline, CDR1 is MNHEY and CDR2 is SVGAGI. CDR3 bases: TGTGCCAGCATTTCCCCCTCCACTACGGAAGCTTTCTTT. This gives the protein CASISPSTTEAFF.